The rows below give T cell receptor delta chains drawn from one sample of a study of delta chains in infants with herpesvirus infections. TCRdb reprocessed the RT-PCR reads through CATT. The sample has approximately 600 delta-chain clones, 2.7% seen once; the top ten hold 29%. The sample was peripheral blood, taken at time point 3 of longitudinal follow-up. Receptors were obtained from a human donor who was a Ugandan infant, either HIV-exposed or HIV-unexposed (not recorded which). Each CDR3 is given with its conserved first and last residue. The D gene is left open where the match is weak. The size field is filled for only some rows; it gives once, few, many or a size class.

v_call	j_call	clone_size	d_call	cdr3_nt	cdr3_aa
TRDV1	TRDJ1	medium-sized	TRDD3	TGTGCTCTCACCTCTTTCGGTCGCCAGGAAGGGGGATACACCTACACCAATAAACTCATCTTT	CALTSFGRQEGGYTYTNKLIF
TRDV1	TRDJ1	few	TRDD3	TGTGCTCTTGGGGGTCCGCCCGGGGGCCAGTGGGGGATACCGTCTAAGGACACCGATAAACTCATCTTT	CALGGPPGGQWGIPSKDTDKLIF
TRDV1	TRDJ1	large	TRDD3	TGTGCTCTTGGGGACTACCACCTTTTCCTCACTGGGGGCCTATACACCGATAAACTCATCTTT	CALGDYHLFLTGGLYTDKLIF
TRAV29/DV5	TRDJ1	NA	NA	TGTGCAGCAAGCGGCCGGAAAACCGGCCCCGGGCCCGATAAACTCATCTTT	CAASGRKTGPGPDKLIF
TRDV1	TRDJ1	large	TRDD3	TGTGCTCTTGGGGGCGGGGGATTCCCATCCCCGTACACCGATAAACTCATCTTT	CALGGGGFPSPYTDKLIF
TRDV2	TRDJ1	large	TRDD3	TGTGCCTGTAGACAACTGGGGGATACGATCACCGATAAACTCATCTTT	CACRQLGDTITDKLIF
TRDV1	TRDJ1	large	NA	TGTGCTCTTGGGGAATCCGATAAACTCATCTTT	CALGESDKLIF
TRDV1	TRDJ1	large	TRDD3	TGTGCTCTTGGATTGCATCCCGACTATGGGGGATACGATAGCACCGATAAACTCATCTTT	CALGLHPDYGGYDSTDKLIF
TRDV2	TRDJ2	large	TRDD3	TGTGCCTGTGACATACTGGGGGATTTGACAGCACAACTCTTCTTT	CACDILGDLTAQLFF
TRDV2	TRDJ3	large	TRDD3	TGTGCCTGTGACACCGTGCGGGGGGATACGCGATGGGACACCCGACAGATGTTTTTC	CACDTVRGDTRWDTRQMFF
TRDV1	TRDJ1	large	NA	TGTGCTCTTGGGGAACTGGTATCGAGGCGATTGGGGGACACCGATAAACTCATCTTT	CALGELVSRRLGDTDKLIF
TRDV1	TRDJ1	large	NA	TGTGCTCTTGGGGAAGATTGGGGACCGCGTAGGTGCAGCGATAAACTCATCTTT	CALGEDWGPRRCSDKLIF
TRDV1	TRDJ2	NA	TRDD3	TGTGCTCTTGGGACCCCAGATCCCCCATACTGGGGGATTTCGACAGCACAACTCTTCTTT	CALGTPDPPYWGISTAQLFF
TRDV1	TRDJ1	large	TRDD3	TGTGCTCTTGGGGATGGTACTGGGGGCTGTTACACCGATAAACTCATCTTT	CALGDGTGGCYTDKLIF
TRDV1	TRDJ1	large	NA	TGTGCTCTTGGGGAACAATCCATTACTCCGATCACCCTGTACACCGATAAACTCATCTTT	CALGEQSITPITLYTDKLIF
TRDV1	TRDJ4	large	NA	TGTGCTCTTGGGCGGTCACACTGGGCACACAGACCCCTGATCTTT	CALGRSHWAHRPLIF
TRDV1	TRDJ1	large	NA	TGTGCTCTTGGGGAGAACGAGTTCGATAAACTCATCTTT	CALGENEFDKLIF
TRDV1	TRDJ1	large	NA	TGTGCTCTTGGGGATCCACCGAATAAACTCATCTTT	CALGDPPNKLIF
TRAV29/DV5	TRDJ1	large	NA	TGTGCAGCAAGCGTTCGAGGGGGTGATGGTGGGGGGGTGTACACCGATAAACTCATCTTT	CAASVRGGDGGGVYTDKLIF
TRDV1	TRDJ1	large	TRDD3	TGTGCTCTTGGGAAACCTTTCCCCCCCGTGTACTGGGGGTTCACCGATAAACTCATCTTT	CALGKPFPPVYWGFTDKLIF
TRDV1	TRDJ1	medium-sized	TRDD3	TGTGCTCTTGGGGGCCGTCCCTCCCGCTGGGGATACAACGCCTACACCGATAAACTCATCTTT	CALGGRPSRWGYNAYTDKLIF
TRDV1	TRDJ1	large	NA	TGTGCTCTTGGGGAATCCGGAGAGAGGGGATGCCAGTACACCGATAAACTCATCTTT	CALGESGERGCQYTDKLIF